The text below deals with one T cell receptor (beta chain). Its antigen is unidentified. The PCR contained 60 Vbeta and 13 Jbeta primers. TCRdb keeps only in-frame clones here, not all; method: immunoSEQ multiplex PCR. The table includes 100,000 to 150,000 clones, roughly 79% detected once. The data stem from a study of cytomegalovirus exposure and HLA in healthy donors. Study in general: There were about 86 million unique TCRs (from HLA-typed donors) in an early data release.

Study-level findings and limits: When a later analysis was performed, an Asian-associated ancestry cluster reportedly had fewer N-insertions than the approximately 700-donor mean.

CDR1 is SGHNT and CDR2 is YENEEA in the germline V gene. V was trimmed by 2 bases and J by 4 bases, leaving 8 bases between them. The length of the CDR3 is 13 residues. This receptor was obtained from a middle-aged woman in good health and CMV-seronegative. Sequencing was done on a sample of PBMCs. The V call is TRBV11-3, the J call TRBJ1-1, with no clear D. CDR3 bases: TGTGCCAGCAGCTTAACTGGGCCCACTGAAGCTTTCTTT. Its translation: CASSLTGPTEAFF.